Reported below is one TCR beta chain. Repertoires were generated with immunoSEQ multiplex PCR, while TCRdb's copy carries only in-frame clones and drops some. Among 90,000 or so clones listed, about 88% were seen once. The sample is drawn from a study of identifying expanded T cells in peripheral blood. V lost 4 bases to trimming and J lost 3 bases, with 13 bases between them. CDR3 length: 14 residues. Germline assignment: CDR1 MNHNY and CDR2 SVGAGI (reference sequence). No infections or other immune events were documented during collection. This sequence joins TRBV6-6 and TRBJ2-7; D not resolved. The sequencing sample was made of blood. The receptor's source is a person aged 18 to 69 in good health. The CDR3 coding sequence is TGTGCCAGCAGTTCACACGACCCGTTCTACGAGCAGTACTTC. Protein: CASSSHDPFYEQYF.